Below are 3 T cell receptor beta chains sequenced from a single sample in a study of T-cell reconstitution after alpha-beta-depleted transplantation in children. Molecular barcoding with unique molecular identifiers was used for the TCRbeta library. TCRdb re-analysed the PCR reads in MiXCR, keeping a single row per CDR3 protein. The data contain fewer than 700,000 distinct CDR3 sequences, approximately 13% of them singletons. The starting material was PBMCs, mostly from graft donor cells, obtained 360 days after TCRalphabeta/CD19-depleted stem cell transplant. These receptors came from a male patient younger than 18 who had a stem cell transplant for acute myeloid leukemia, so the T cells may come from the graft donor.

Many counts were recorded for this clonotype. This sequence joins TRBV7-3 and TRBJ2-1; 7 bases are shared with TRBD2. V lost 5 bases, J lost 0 bases, and 7 bases stayed unmatched. CDR3 length: 16 residues. The germline gives CDR1 SGHTA, CDR2 FQGTGA. The CDR3 sequence is CASSERLASSYNEQFF. For the CDR3, the DNA is TGTGCCAGCAGCGAGAGACTAGCCAGCTCCTACAATGAGCAGTTCTTC. Together with reference TRBV7-3 and TRBJ2-1, the CDR3 gives the full variable domain: GAGVSQTPSNKVTEKGKYVELRCDPISGHTALYWYRQSLGQGPEFLIYFQGTGAADDSGLPNDRFFAVRPEGSVSTLKIQRTERGDSAVYLCASSERLASSYNEQFFGPGTRLTVL.

The chain employs TRBV19 and TRBJ2-5; D unclear. The CDR3 loop spans 14 amino acids. Trimming took off 3 bases at V and 1 base at J, with 9 bases between the two ends. Germline loops: CDR1 LNHDA, CDR2 SQIVND (reference sequence). This CDR3 is CASSMSVTQETQYF. CDR3 sequence (DNA): TGTGCCAGTAGTATGAGTGTCACCCAAGAGACCCAGTACTTC.

This clonotype has a count of ten or more. V gene TRBV12-3 or TRBV12-4 combines with J gene TRBJ1-5, with 8 bases matching TRBD1. The CDR3 has 15 amino acids. V lost 6 bases to trimming and J lost 5 bases; unmatched junction nucleotides: 9. In DNA, the CDR3 is TGTGCCAGCAGCTACAGGGGGTTCTGGGATCAGCCCCAGCATTTT. Its protein product is CASSYRGFWDQPQHF.